This paragraph covers one TCR beta chain sequence. The sample is drawn from a study of shared clonotypes between healthy human individuals. TCRdb's copy holds only in-frame clones and misses some; the assay was immunoSEQ multiplex PCR. Altogether about 640,000 clones are present, around 72% being singletons, with the ten largest covering around 2%. Germline V CDR1 and CDR2: ENHRY, SYGVKD. CDR3 length equals 16 residues. The J segment lost 1 base and the V segment lost 4 bases, leaving 5 bases of the junction unmatched. The TCR sequence derives from a woman in her 30s in good health. The rearrangement joins TRBV10-3 to TRBJ2-3; 10 bases fit TRBD1. Sequenced input: memory CD4+ T cells sorted from blood. Documented subset: CD45RA-negative fraction. The CDR3 region has the DNA TGTGCCATCAGTGCTGGACAGGGGGAGCGCACAGATACGCAGTATTTT. Its protein is CAISAGQGERTDTQYF.